Listed here are 29 T cell receptor beta chains from one sample, sequenced in a study of blood T cell repertoires in COVID-19. The assay was immunoSEQ multiplex PCR, and TCRdb's table has in-frame clones only and misses some. The table has some 330,000 clones, approximately 88% seen once. The sample consisted of peripheral blood. These receptors were obtained from a woman between 45 and 65 years old with active or convalescent COVID-19.

This chain connects TRBV29-1 to TRBJ2-7; 7 nucleotides agree with TRBD2. Germline trimming cut 4 bases from V and 7 bases from J; bases unmatched to any gene: 10. The CDR3 extends over 13 amino acids. Germline V CDR1 and CDR2: SQVTM, ANQGSEA. CDR3 in amino acids: CSVVTSALWEQYF. The DNA for the CDR3 is TGCAGCGTTGTCACTAGCGCCCTTTGGGAGCAGTACTTC.

The CDR3 loop is CASNPGGTSGLNEQFF. The CDR3 DNA follows: TGTGCCAGCAACCCGGGGGGGACTAGCGGGCTCAATGAGCAGTTCTTC. This chain uses TRBV28 with TRBJ2-1; TRBD2 agrees at 12 bases. The CDR3 runs to 16 residues. V lost 7 bases, J lost 6 bases, and 10 bases stayed unmatched. The germline V gene encodes CDR1 MDHEN and CDR2 SYDVKM.

In its sample, this clone was seen once. J is TRBJ2-1 and V is TRBV5-6; 9 bases are a match to TRBD2. The CDR3 totals 15 residues. With 4 bases clipped from V and 8 bases from J, the junction kept 10 bases outside the gene matches. Looked up from germline, CDR1 is SGHDT and CDR2 is YYEEEE. CDR3 protein: CASSGEGLALDEQFF. CDR3 nucleotides: TGTGCCAGCAGCGGTGAGGGACTAGCCCTAGATGAGCAGTTCTTC.

The CDR3: CASSYLGATPYEQYF. The CDR3, as DNA: TGTGCCAGCAGTTACTTGGGGGCTACTCCCTACGAGCAGTACTTC. The chain recombines TRBV6-2 or TRBV6-3 with TRBJ2-7; D is possibly TRBD1 (6 bases). Trimming removed 1 base from V and 2 bases from J, with 12 bases in between. The CDR3 consists of 15 residues. Looked up from germline, CDR1 is MNHEY and CDR2 is SVGEGT.

This clone was detected once. The chain recombines TRBV19 with TRBJ2-2; 11 positions match TRBD2. Looked up from germline, CDR1 is LNHDA and CDR2 is SQIVND (reference sequence). This CDR3 comprises 20 residues. The V segment lost 0 bases and the J segment 0 bases; nucleotides outside the gene matches: 9. The CDR3 DNA reads TGTGCCAGTAGTATAGAGGAGACTAGCGGGACCCTCGCGAACACCGGGGAGCTGTTTTTT. Translated, it gives CASSIEETSGTLANTGELFF. Using reference TRBV19 and TRBJ2-2 for the parts outside the CDR3, the full variable domain is DGGITQSPKYLFRKEGQNVTLSCEQNLNHDAMYWYRQDPGQGLRLIYYSQIVNDFQKGDIAEGYSVSREKKESFPLTVTSAQKNPTAFYLCASSIEETSGTLANTGELFFGEGSRLTVL.

There are a few counts of this clone. The junction differs from germline at one of its ends, possibly a read error. This chain uses TRBV7-7 with TRBJ2-5, with a possible D match to TRBD1 (5 bases). The CDR3 is 17 amino acids. Germline lookup yields CDR1 SSHAT and CDR2 FNYEAQ (reference sequence). Written as DNA, the CDR3 is TGTGCTAGCAGCTTAGGCCGTTTGGTGACAGCGCAAGAGACCCAGTACTTC. It yields the protein CASSLGRLVTAQETQYF.

V usage is TRBV30 and J usage is TRBJ2-5; possible D gene TRBD1, 5 bases. Deletions cut 0 bases from V and 5 bases from J, with 13 bases between. Germline V gene sequence: CDR1 GTSNPN, CDR2 SVGIG (reference sequence). The CDR3 extends over 14 amino acids. The CDR3: CAWSVVSSGETQYF. CDR3 coding DNA: TGTGCCTGGAGTGTAGTCAGTTCAGGGGAGACCCAGTACTTC.

This clone occurred a few times. The V gene is TRBV6-6, the J gene TRBJ1-5; TRBD1 agrees at 9 bases. After removal of 5 bases from V and 0 bases from J, the junction contained 17 bases not matched to a gene. CDR3 length: 20 residues. Germline CDR1 is MNHNY and CDR2 is SVGAGI (reference sequence). CDR3 bases: TGTGCCAGCAGTCGGAGCGGGACAGGGATAGGAGTAAATAGCAATCAGCCCCAGCATTTT. It is translated as CASSRSGTGIGVNSNQPQHF.

This clone has more than one count but fewer than ten. This chain joins TRBV5-4 and TRBJ1-2; D is uncertain. In germline, CDR1 is SGHNT, CDR2 YYREEE (reference sequence). This CDR3 is 13 amino acids long. Trimming left V 4 bases short and J 2 bases short, with 9 bases between. The CDR3 nucleotides are TGTGCCAGCAGCCGTTCGCAGAACTATGGCTACACCTTC. Its translation is CASSRSQNYGYTF.

The chain employs TRBV7-2 and TRBJ2-7; possibly TRBD1 for D (6 bases). The CDR3 consists of 16 residues. Germline V CDR1 and CDR2: SGHTA, FQGNSA. V was clipped by 5 bases and J by 3 bases, with 20 bases between them. The CDR3 is CASSVGQPSSGYEQYF. The CDR3 DNA reads as TGTGCCAGCAGCGTAGGACAGCCCAGCTCAGGCTACGAGCAGTACTTC.

The chain recombines TRBV5-1 with TRBJ2-6, with D perhaps TRBD2 (6 bases). Trimming stripped 2 bases from V and 1 base from J, with 7 bases between. Germline CDR1 SGHRS, CDR2 YFSETQ. There are 15 residues in the CDR3. CDR3 sequence reads: CASSFGTSGANVLTF. For the CDR3, the DNA is TGCGCCAGCAGCTTTGGGACTTCTGGGGCCAACGTCCTGACTTTC.

This chain joins TRBV30 and TRBJ2-5; 7 bases agree with TRBD2. Trimming at V came to 2 bases and at J to 2 bases, leaving 8 bases not matched to a gene. Germline CDR1 and CDR2: GTSNPN and SVGIG (reference sequence). There are 15 residues in the CDR3. In DNA, the CDR3 is TGTGCCTGGAGTCCCCTAGTGGGGGGGCAAGAGACCCAGTACTTC. Translating it yields CAWSPLVGGQETQYF. The complete variable domain, with remaining parts taken from reference TRBV30 and TRBJ2-5, reads SQTIHQWPATLVQPVGSPLSLECTVEGTSNPNLYWYRQAAGRGLQLLFYSVGIGQISSEVPQNLSASRPQDRQFILSSKKLLLSDSGFYLCAWSPLVGGQETQYFGPGTRLLVL.

In its sample, this clone was seen once. The V gene is TRBV3-1 (or the pseudogene TRBV3-2), the J gene TRBJ2-7; 7 positions match TRBD1. CDR3 length: 14 amino acids. The J segment lost 6 bases and the V segment lost 1 base, leaving 6 bases of the junction unmatched. Germline CDR1 is LGHDT and CDR2 is YNNKEL (reference sequence). DNA for the CDR3: TGTGCCAGCAGCCAAGTGGGACAGACCCTCGAGCAGTACTTC. This encodes CASSQVGQTLEQYF.

The chain is built from TRBV24-1 and TRBJ2-1; 10 bases align to TRBD2. The V gene's germline CDR1 is KGHDR and CDR2 SFDVKD. The CDR3 extends over 19 amino acids. The V segment lost 4 bases and the J segment 0 bases; nucleotides outside the gene matches: 11. The CDR3 DNA is TGTGCCACCAGTGACCCCTGGACTAGCGGAGGGAGCTCCTACAATGAGCAGTTCTTC. Its protein is CATSDPWTSGGSSYNEQFF.

V usage is TRBV7-9 and J usage is TRBJ2-3, with 7 bases aligning to TRBD2. CDR1 is SEHNR and CDR2 is FQNEAQ in the germline V gene (reference sequence). The CDR3 runs to 17 residues. The J segment lost 0 bases and the V segment lost 5 bases, leaving 11 bases of the junction unmatched. The CDR3 sequence: CASSAKGRGYSTDTQYF. DNA for the CDR3: TGTGCCAGCAGCGCTAAGGGGCGGGGGTATAGCACAGATACGCAGTATTTT.

The chain joins TRBV4-3 to TRBJ1-1; D is ambiguous. The ends were cut back, 4 bases at V and 0 bases at J, with 12 bases in the middle. From germline, CDR1 is LGHNA and CDR2 YSLEER. This CDR3 has 15 amino acids. The CDR3 is CASSRSAGLNTEAFF. DNA for the CDR3: TGCGCCAGCAGCCGGTCCGCCGGGTTGAACACTGAAGCTTTCTTT.

The gene calls are TRBV7-2 and TRBJ1-5, with a tentative D call TRBD1 (6 bases). Per the germline V gene, CDR1 is SGHTA and CDR2 is FQGNSA. Between the trimmed V and J ends, which lost 5 bases and 2 bases, there was a span of 10 bases. The CDR3 is 14 amino acids. CDR3 nucleotides: TGTGCCAGCAGCCGCAGACAGGGCAATCAGCCCCAGCATTTT. Translated, it gives CASSRRQGNQPQHF.

This chain connects TRBV27 to TRBJ2-1; 9 bases are shared with TRBD2. The CDR3 runs to 17 residues. Germline CDR1 MNHEY, CDR2 SMNVEV (reference sequence). The junction had 12 bases not matched to a gene; V was cut back by 3 bases and J by 6 bases. CDR3: CASSFPRVAGVPNEQFF. The DNA of the CDR3 is TGTGCCAGCAGTTTTCCGAGGGTAGCGGGAGTTCCCAATGAGCAGTTCTTC.

This clone has more than one count but fewer than ten. V and J are TRBV7-9 and TRBJ2-1; D unresolved. This CDR3 has 16 residues. V lost 5 bases and J 0 bases, leaving 14 bases between the germline ends. Germline values: CDR1 SEHNR, CDR2 FQNEAQ (reference sequence). The CDR3 nucleotides are TGTGCCAGCAGCACTCCGACTCCGTCCTCCTACAATGAGCAGTTCTTC. Translating it yields CASSTPTPSSYNEQFF.

V is TRBV23-1 and J is TRBJ2-7; the D is unclear. TRBV23-1 is reported as an ORF; its role is uncertain. V shed 7 bases and J shed 9 bases, with 16 bases lying between them. This CDR3 has 12 amino acids. The CDR3 sequence is CASTSDHRVQYF. The CDR3 coding sequence is TGCGCCAGCACCAGCGACCACCGGGTGCAGTACTTC.

V usage is TRBV5-4 and J usage is TRBJ2-2; 10 bases line up with TRBD2. This CDR3 spans 15 amino acids. With 4 bases clipped from V and 3 bases from J, the junction kept 3 bases outside the gene matches. CDR1 and CDR2 from the germline V gene are SGHNT and YYREEE (reference sequence). CDR3 sequence reads: CASSGLAGDTGELFF. CDR3 coding DNA: TGTGCCAGCAGCGGTCTAGCGGGGGACACCGGGGAGCTGTTTTTT.

This clone appeared once. The chain combines TRBV5-4 with TRBJ2-1, with 7 bases fitting TRBD2. In germline, CDR1 is SGHNT, CDR2 YYREEE (reference sequence). V lost 3 bases to trimming and J lost 4 bases; unmatched junction nucleotides: 7. This CDR3 region has 15 residues. The CDR3 spells CASSSAGERYNEQFF. The CDR3 DNA reads as TGTGCCAGCAGCTCCGCGGGGGAGCGGTACAATGAGCAGTTCTTC.

This chain uses TRBV30 with TRBJ1-6; a weak D match, TRBD1 (5 bases). V was clipped by 2 bases and J by 7 bases, with 12 bases between them. Germline V gene sequence: CDR1 GTSNPN, CDR2 SVGIG (reference sequence). This CDR3 has 14 amino acids. In DNA, the CDR3 is TGTGCCTGGAGTCCTTGGGGGGGGAATTCACCCCTCCACTTT. It yields the protein CAWSPWGGNSPLHF.

The gene calls are TRBV20-1 and TRBJ1-2, with 7 bases lining up with TRBD1. Unmatched junction bases numbered 3, after V lost 8 bases and J lost 3 bases. CDR1 and CDR2 from the germline V gene are DFQATT and SNEGSKA (reference sequence). The CDR3 is 11 amino acids. Written as DNA, the CDR3 is TGCAGTACTACAGGGGACTATGGCTACACCTTC. Protein sequence: CSTTGDYGYTF.

The V gene is TRBV11-2, the J gene TRBJ2-5; 7 nucleotides agree with TRBD2. Germline assignment: CDR1 SGHAT and CDR2 FQNNGV. The CDR3 consists of 15 residues. V lost 2 bases to trimming and J lost 3 bases; unmatched junction nucleotides: 6. The CDR3 loop is CASSLILAVEETQYF. CDR3 DNA sequence: TGTGCCAGCAGCTTAATTCTAGCGGTGGAAGAGACCCAGTACTTC.

The count of this clone is one. V is TRBV18 and J is TRBJ1-5; 7 bases align to TRBD1. Trimming cost V 5 bases and J 1 base; bases outside gene matches: 5. CDR1 is KGHSH, CDR2 LQKENI, per germline. The CDR3 runs to 15 residues. The CDR3 spells CASSRSTGSNQPQHF. CDR3 bases: TGTGCCAGCTCAAGATCGACAGGGAGCAATCAGCCCCAGCATTTT.

The gene calls are TRBV7-6 and TRBJ1-4, with TRBD1 matching over 7 bases. The CDR3 runs to 14 residues. V lost 6 bases, J lost 4 bases, and 5 bases stayed unmatched. The V gene's germline CDR1 is SGHVS and CDR2 FNYEAQ. The CDR3, as DNA: TGTGCCAGCAGACCCCGACAGGGTAATGAAAAACTGTTTTTT. Translating it yields CASRPRQGNEKLFF.

The chain couples TRBV7-3 to TRBJ2-3, with 14 bases lining up with TRBD2. The CDR3 spans 16 residues. J gave up 5 bases and V 2 bases, and 3 bases lay outside the gene matches. Per germline, CDR1 SGHTA and CDR2 FQGTGA. The CDR3 sequence: CASSLGLAGGIDTQYF. CDR3 nucleotides: TGTGCCAGCAGCTTAGGACTAGCGGGAGGAATAGATACGCAGTATTTT.

The rearrangement joins TRBV6-6 to TRBJ2-3; 7 positions agree with TRBD1. Germline CDR1 MNHNY, CDR2 SVGAGI (reference sequence). V lost 5 bases and J lost 3; bases outside the gene matches: 11. The CDR3 sequence is 16 residues long. The CDR3: CASSPWQGERTDTQYF. DNA of the CDR3: TGTGCCAGCAGTCCCTGGCAGGGGGAAAGGACAGATACGCAGTATTTT.